This TCR beta chain was profiled in a study (dated by TCRdb to the mid-2010s). General notes on the study: The study examined whether tumor-infiltrating Tregs in breast cancer are drawn from blood Tregs or arise in situ by conversion from other CD4+ T cell subsets.

Full-length TCR variable regions were amplified by 5' RACE PCR using constant-region reverse primers, and then by semi-nested PCR using Nested Universal Primer A. The ReliaPrep RNA Cell Miniprep System was used to extract total RNA, which was then reverse transcribed into 5'RACE-ready cDNA with the SMARTer RACE 5'/3' Kit. An Illumina MiSeq was used to sequence the full-length TCR alpha and beta libraries, which had been barcoded with multiplex adaptors. The source study handled its data this way. Sequencing data were pooled across the five patients for each of nine subset-tissue groups and compared by unsupervised clustering of TCR gene usage. The Morisita-Horn index was used to calculate repertoire similarity, with shared sequences weighted by how much each contributed to each repertoire. Using fastp trimming at Q25 and MiXCR clonotype assembly, TCRdb reanalyzed the public sequencing data and kept in-frame beta chains. Records with the same CDR3 protein are collapsed into one entry carrying the most frequent genes and DNA. None of the V and J calls come from the authors' own analysis; TCRdb made them. This sample is represented by over 40,000 distinct CDR3 sequences; 20% to 25% of them were singletons. The ten largest make up around 4% of the sample.

Many counts were recorded for this clonotype. It has no known antigen specificity. Base quality data are lacking; no much larger clone is found one base away. Cells that were CD4+CD25+CD127-/low were the ones isolated as Tregs. Tregs, naive and memory CD4+ T cells from tumor, blood and ipsilateral draining lymph nodes of about five breast cancer patients underwent full-length TCR alpha and beta sequencing. Mononuclear cells from lymph nodes or around 50 ml of peripheral blood were isolated by Ficoll density gradient centrifugation. FACS confirmed that the sorted cell populations were more than 90% pure. What the study reported, not specific to this receptor: Rather than covering whole repertoires, validation in the larger cohort was restricted to a single TCR beta V-J rearrangement. The greatest overlap of tumor-infiltrating Treg TCR alpha and beta sequences was with tumor naive CD4+ T cells, followed next by blood naive CD4+ T cells. Tumor memory CD4+ T cell TCR gene usage clustered with blood and lymph node memory CD4+ cells and lymph node naive CD4+ cells.

Sequencing was carried out using Tregs sorted from blood. The receptor comes from a female donor with breast cancer.

CDR3 loop: CASSQGGGPPWEQFF. The bases are TGCGCCAGCAGCCAAGGGGGGGGCCCCCCGTGGGAGCAGTTCTTC. The chain joins TRBV4-1 to TRBJ2-1; D gene: possibly TRBD2, on 7 matching bases. At the junction V is shortened by 1 base and J by 10 bases, with 17 bases in between. From a lookup of the germline V gene, CDR1 and CDR2 are MGHRA and YSYEKL. Including cysteine and phenylalanine, the CDR3 has 15 amino acids. Only the CDR3 part of the read is kept: 45 bases, read in frame from the first base.